A selection of T cell receptor beta chains follows, all from one sample in a study of blood T cell repertoires in COVID-19. Profiled with immunoSEQ multiplex PCR; TCRdb holds only in-frame clones, not every one. The table records 200,000 to 250,000 clones, roughly four fifths of them present only once. The sample was peripheral blood. These receptors were collected from a woman aged 80 or over with acute or convalescent COVID-19. The CDR3 runs from the conserved cysteine through the conserved F or W. Each record gives: D gene, clone size, V gene, J gene, CDR3 DNA, CDR3 protein. A D gene is named only where the DNA matches it firmly. Clone size is stated in some rows and not others, as once, few, many or a class when expanded.

D gene: TRBD1
clone size: once
V gene: TRBV24-1
J gene: TRBJ2-2
CDR3 DNA: TGTGCCACCAGTGCTGGACAGGGCGTCACCGGGGAGCTGTTTTTT
CDR3 protein: CATSAGQGVTGELFF

D gene: .
clone size: few
V gene: TRBV7-9
J gene: TRBJ2-7
CDR3 DNA: TGTGCCAGCAGCTTAGCGCTAACGGGAGCCTACGAGCAGTACTTC
CDR3 protein: CASSLALTGAYEQYF

D gene: .
clone size: .
V gene: TRBV11-3
J gene: TRBJ1-3
CDR3 DNA: TGTGCCAGCAGCTTAAGAGGCGGTAACACCATATATTTT
CDR3 protein: CASSLRGGNTIYF

D gene: TRBD1
clone size: .
V gene: TRBV24-1
J gene: TRBJ2-5
CDR3 DNA: TGTGCCACCAGTGACCAGCGGACAGGGGGAATAGAGACCCAGTACTTC
CDR3 protein: CATSDQRTGGIETQYF

D gene: .
clone size: .
V gene: TRBV5-1
J gene: TRBJ2-1
CDR3 DNA: TGCGCCAGCAGCTTGGACCCTAGCGTTTTTGAGCAGTTCTTC
CDR3 protein: CASSLDPSVFEQFF

D gene: .
clone size: .
V gene: TRBV19
J gene: TRBJ1-5
CDR3 DNA: TGTGCCAGTAGTATTAGCCGTCTGCCCCAGCATTTT
CDR3 protein: CASSISRLPQHF

D gene: .
clone size: .
V gene: TRBV27
J gene: TRBJ1-5
CDR3 DNA: TGTGCCAGCAACGAGAGGGCTGGGCTCCCTTATAGCAATCAGCCCCAGCATTTT
CDR3 protein: CASNERAGLPYSNQPQHF

D gene: .
clone size: .
V gene: TRBV5-1
J gene: TRBJ1-5
CDR3 DNA: TGCGCCAGAAGTCAATTCGACCGCCGGGTTATTAATCAGCCCCAGCATTTT
CDR3 protein: CARSQFDRRVINQPQHF

D gene: TRBD1
clone size: many
V gene: TRBV28
J gene: TRBJ1-2
CDR3 DNA: TGTGCCAGCAGGACAGGGGGCGCGAACTATGGCTACACCTTC
CDR3 protein: CASRTGGANYGYTF

D gene: TRBD1
clone size: .
V gene: TRBV19
J gene: TRBJ1-2
CDR3 DNA: TGTGCCAGTAGTATAGGGCAGGGGGCGCGTGGTGGCTACACCTTC
CDR3 protein: CASSIGQGARGGYTF

D gene: .
clone size: .
V gene: TRBV28
J gene: TRBJ1-5
CDR3 DNA: TGTGCCAGCAGTTTATATCAGGGAAATCAGCCCCAGCATTTT
CDR3 protein: CASSLYQGNQPQHF

D gene: TRBD1
clone size: .
V gene: TRBV15
J gene: TRBJ1-3
CDR3 DNA: TGTGCCACCAGTCCTACCGGGACAGGACGCTCTGGAAACACCATATATTTT
CDR3 protein: CATSPTGTGRSGNTIYF

D gene: TRBD2
clone size: .
V gene: TRBV5-1
J gene: TRBJ2-1
CDR3 DNA: TGCGCCAGCAGCTCGGCTAGCGGGGGAGGGAATGAGCAGTTCTTC
CDR3 protein: CASSSASGGGNEQFF

D gene: TRBD1
clone size: .
V gene: TRBV6-5
J gene: TRBJ1-4
CDR3 DNA: TGTGCCAGTCGACAGGGAGGCCATGAAAAACTGTTTTTT
CDR3 protein: CASRQGGHEKLFF

D gene: .
clone size: .
V gene: TRBV2
J gene: TRBJ2-6
CDR3 DNA: TGTGCCAGCAGTGAGGATCAGGGAAGCTCTGGGGCCAACGTCCTGACTTTC
CDR3 protein: CASSEDQGSSGANVLTF

D gene: TRBD1
clone size: .
V gene: TRBV6-2/TRBV6-3
J gene: TRBJ2-3
CDR3 DNA: TGTGCCAGCAGTGACCCCCACGGGACAGGGCCCCCAGATACGCAGTATTTT
CDR3 protein: CASSDPHGTGPPDTQYF

D gene: .
clone size: .
V gene: TRBV2
J gene: TRBJ1-2
CDR3 DNA: TGTGCCAGCAGTGACAGCTATGGCTACACCTTC
CDR3 protein: CASSDSYGYTF

D gene: TRBD1
clone size: .
V gene: TRBV4-2
J gene: TRBJ1-1
CDR3 DNA: TGTGCCAGCAGCCGGACTACAGGGGACACTGAAGCTTTCTTT
CDR3 protein: CASSRTTGDTEAFF

D gene: TRBD1
clone size: few
V gene: TRBV11-2
J gene: TRBJ1-6
CDR3 DNA: TGTGCCAGCAGCTTATACGCCGGGACAGGGGGCTATTCACCCCTCCACTTT
CDR3 protein: CASSLYAGTGGYSPLHF

D gene: TRBD2
clone size: .
V gene: TRBV7-9
J gene: TRBJ2-5
CDR3 DNA: TGTGCCAGCAGCACACGGGGGCGGTCAGGGCCATCAGCGGGGGGCCAAGAGACCCAGTACTTC
CDR3 protein: CASSTRGRSGPSAGGQETQYF

D gene: .
clone size: .
V gene: TRBV29-1
J gene: TRBJ2-5
CDR3 DNA: TGCAGCGGGCGACCTGGGGGGGGGCGAGAGACCCAGTACTTC
CDR3 protein: CSGRPGGGRETQYF

D gene: TRBD2
clone size: .
V gene: TRBV28
J gene: TRBJ2-3
CDR3 DNA: TGTGCCAGCAGTTTGCTGTGGACTAGCGGGAGCCAAAGCACAGATACGCAGTATTTT
CDR3 protein: CASSLLWTSGSQSTDTQYF

D gene: .
clone size: .
V gene: TRBV5-1
J gene: TRBJ2-5
CDR3 DNA: TGCGCCAGCAGCTTGGCCGGCGGAAAAGAGACCCAGTACTTC
CDR3 protein: CASSLAGGKETQYF

D gene: .
clone size: .
V gene: TRBV14
J gene: TRBJ1-4
CDR3 DNA: TGTGCCAGCAGCCAAGTTCGGGGGATTAATGAAAAACTGTTTTTT
CDR3 protein: CASSQVRGINEKLFF

D gene: TRBD2
clone size: .
V gene: TRBV5-4
J gene: TRBJ2-7
CDR3 DNA: TGTGCCAGCAGCTTTATCGGGGGGGGCTCCTACGAGCAGTACTTC
CDR3 protein: CASSFIGGGSYEQYF

D gene: .
clone size: many
V gene: TRBV7-9
J gene: TRBJ2-1
CDR3 DNA: TGTGCCAGCAGCGTCCTCTTGGGCGGGCACAATGAGCAGTTCTTC
CDR3 protein: CASSVLLGGHNEQFF

D gene: .
clone size: .
V gene: TRBV19
J gene: TRBJ1-4
CDR3 DNA: TGTGCCAGTAGCCCCCCCGGGAGGCGCGGTGAAAAACTGTTTTTT
CDR3 protein: CASSPPGRRGEKLFF

D gene: TRBD2
clone size: .
V gene: TRBV7-9
J gene: TRBJ2-7
CDR3 DNA: TGTGCCAGCAGCTTCGGGGGGAGGTCCTACGAGCAGTACTTC
CDR3 protein: CASSFGGRSYEQYF

D gene: .
clone size: .
V gene: TRBV19
J gene: TRBJ2-2
CDR3 DNA: TGTGCCAGTAGTGTGGCGGGGCGGACCGGGGAGCTGTTTTTT
CDR3 protein: CASSVAGRTGELFF

D gene: TRBD2
clone size: .
V gene: TRBV9
J gene: TRBJ2-5
CDR3 DNA: TGTGCCAGCAGCGTAGGACTAGCGCACCAAGAGACCCAGTACTTC
CDR3 protein: CASSVGLAHQETQYF

D gene: .
clone size: .
V gene: TRBV29-1
J gene: TRBJ1-5
CDR3 DNA: TGCAGCGTTGCGACAGACAGCAATCAGCCCCAGCATTTT
CDR3 protein: CSVATDSNQPQHF

D gene: TRBD1
clone size: .
V gene: TRBV6-5
J gene: TRBJ1-2
CDR3 DNA: TGTGCCAGCAGTTACAGGGGGCTGAGTGGCTACACCTTC
CDR3 protein: CASSYRGLSGYTF

D gene: .
clone size: .
V gene: TRBV18
J gene: TRBJ2-1
CDR3 DNA: TGTGCCAGCTCACGACGAGGCTCCTACAATGAGCAGTTCTTC
CDR3 protein: CASSRRGSYNEQFF

D gene: TRBD1
clone size: .
V gene: TRBV7-2
J gene: TRBJ1-2
CDR3 DNA: TGTGCCAGCAGCCCAGGGACAGACTATGGCTACACCTTC
CDR3 protein: CASSPGTDYGYTF

D gene: .
clone size: once
V gene: TRBV18
J gene: TRBJ2-5
CDR3 DNA: TGTGCCAGCTCCCTACAGACAGGAGGACAAGAGACCCAGTACTTC
CDR3 protein: CASSLQTGGQETQYF

D gene: TRBD2
clone size: .
V gene: TRBV4-2
J gene: TRBJ2-3
CDR3 DNA: TGTGCCAGCAGCCAAGTCGGGACTAGCGGGACTAGCACAGATACGCAGTATTTT
CDR3 protein: CASSQVGTSGTSTDTQYF

D gene: .
clone size: .
V gene: TRBV30
J gene: TRBJ1-5
CDR3 DNA: TGTGCCTGGAGCGCTGGGACTTGGGGTCAACAGCCCCAGCATTTT
CDR3 protein: CAWSAGTWGQQPQHF

D gene: .
clone size: .
V gene: TRBV7-2
J gene: TRBJ1-6
CDR3 DNA: TGTGCCAGCAGCTTAGGCTCAGGGAACAATTCACCCCTCCACTTT
CDR3 protein: CASSLGSGNNSPLHF

D gene: .
clone size: .
V gene: TRBV18
J gene: TRBJ1-5
CDR3 DNA: TGTGCCAGCTCACCAGGGGGCGATCAGCCCCAGCATTTT
CDR3 protein: CASSPGGDQPQHF

D gene: .
clone size: .
V gene: TRBV7-9
J gene: TRBJ1-6
CDR3 DNA: TGTGCCAGCAGCGCTACAGGAAATTCACCCCTCCACTTT
CDR3 protein: CASSATGNSPLHF

D gene: .
clone size: .
V gene: TRBV18
J gene: TRBJ1-2
CDR3 DNA: TGTGCCAGCTCACCAGGGGCCACATCTAACTATGGCTACACCTTC
CDR3 protein: CASSPGATSNYGYTF

D gene: TRBD2
clone size: .
V gene: TRBV6-2/TRBV6-3
J gene: TRBJ2-4
CDR3 DNA: TGTGCCAGCAGTACTCGACTAGCTATAGCCAAAAACATTCAGTACTTC
CDR3 protein: CASSTRLAIAKNIQYF

D gene: TRBD1
clone size: once
V gene: TRBV5-1
J gene: TRBJ2-2
CDR3 DNA: TGCGCCAGCAGGGACAGGGGTCGGTACACCGGGGAGCTGTTTTTT
CDR3 protein: CASRDRGRYTGELFF

D gene: .
clone size: .
V gene: TRBV11-2
J gene: TRBJ1-1
CDR3 DNA: TGTGCCAGCAGCTTAGCTAAAGCGAACACTGAAGCTTTCTTT
CDR3 protein: CASSLAKANTEAFF

D gene: TRBD1
clone size: .
V gene: TRBV27
J gene: TRBJ2-5
CDR3 DNA: TGTGCCAGCAGTTTGGACAGGGTCCAAGAGACCCAGTACTTC
CDR3 protein: CASSLDRVQETQYF

D gene: .
clone size: .
V gene: TRBV7-9
J gene: TRBJ1-2
CDR3 DNA: TGTGCCAGCAGCCCCTACATGGGGGGTGGCTACACCTTC
CDR3 protein: CASSPYMGGGYTF

D gene: .
clone size: .
V gene: TRBV5-4
J gene: TRBJ1-2
CDR3 DNA: TGTGCCAGCAGCTTTGGGGCCGGCAGCTATGGCTACACCTTC
CDR3 protein: CASSFGAGSYGYTF

D gene: TRBD1
clone size: .
V gene: TRBV7-6
J gene: TRBJ1-3
CDR3 DNA: TGTGCCAGCAGCTTATACCCAACGGGACAGTCATCTGGAAACACCATATATTTT
CDR3 protein: CASSLYPTGQSSGNTIYF